One sample yielded the 15 T cell receptor beta chains listed below, sequenced in a study of cytomegalovirus exposure and HLA in healthy donors. Sequenced by immunoSEQ multiplex PCR; TCRdb stores in-frame clones only, minus some. The sample lists approximately 140,000 clones, just over 85% occurring once. Specimen: PBMCs. Source of these receptors: a woman younger than 30 in good health and CMV-seropositive.

This clone was picked up one time. DNA for the CDR3: TGCGCCAGCAGCTTTAACCAGAATAAAAACATTCAGTACTTC. This codes for CASSFNQNKNIQYF. The chain has TRBV5-1 and TRBJ2-4; no firm D call. This CDR3 comprises 14 residues. Germline V CDR1 and CDR2: SGHRS, YFSETQ. Trimming stripped 2 bases from V and 4 bases from J, with 10 bases between.

The chain uses TRBV5-4 and TRBJ1-2, with TRBD1 matching over 11 bases. Germline lookup yields CDR1 SGHNT and CDR2 YYREEE (reference sequence). CDR3 length equals 15 residues. V was clipped by 4 bases and J by 6 bases; unmatched bases: 8. The CDR3 is CASSQGQGARDGYTF. CDR3 nucleotides: TGTGCCAGCAGCCAAGGACAGGGGGCAAGGGATGGCTACACCTTC.

The chain carries TRBV12-5 and TRBJ1-3, with 7 bases identical to TRBD1. The CDR3 is 15 residues long. The V gene end was trimmed by 1 base and the J gene end by 2 bases; junction bases not matched to a gene: 2. The germline V gene has CDR1 LGHNT and CDR2 FRNRAP. The CDR3, as DNA: TGTGCTAGTGGTTTGGGGCAGGGGGCTGGAAACACCATATATTTT. Translating gives CASGLGQGAGNTIYF. The whole variable domain, filled in from reference TRBV12-5 and TRBJ1-3, reads DARVTQTPRHKVTEMGQEVTMRCQPILGHNTVFWYRQTMMQGLELLAYFRNRAPLDDSGMPKDRFSAEMPDATLATLKIQPSEPRDSAVYFCASGLGQGAGNTIYFGEGSWLTVV.

This chain links TRBV10-1 with TRBJ1-4; 8 bases fit TRBD1. The CDR3 length is 14 residues. V was pared by 10 bases and J by 2 bases, with 6 bases of the junction left unmatched. CDR1 is WNHNN and CDR2 is SYGVQD in the germline V gene (reference sequence). CDR3 sequence: CATKTGETNEKLFF. The CDR3 nucleotides read TGCGCCACTAAGACAGGGGAGACTAATGAAAAACTGTTTTTT.

The CDR3 DNA reads as TGTGCCAGCAGCTGGCGACTAGGGGGCAAGGGAGGGCAGTTCTTC. This encodes CASSWRLGGKGGQFF. V is TRBV7-8 and J is TRBJ2-1, with D tentatively TRBD1 (7 bases). Germline CDR1 and CDR2: SGHVS and FQNEAQ. The CDR3 consists of 15 residues. Between the trimmed V and J ends, which lost 4 bases and 12 bases, there was a span of 22 bases.

CDR3 residues: CASSLGPGGTVTYEQYF. The CDR3 coding sequence is TGTGCCAGCAGTTTAGGTCCTGGCGGGACGGTGACCTACGAGCAGTACTTC. This chain uses TRBV28 with TRBJ2-7; tentatively, D is TRBD2 (6 bases). CDR3 length: 17 amino acids. Germline loops: CDR1 MDHEN, CDR2 SYDVKM. The V end was cut by 2 bases, the J end by 2 bases, with 19 bases between.

This sequence joins TRBV7-8 and TRBJ2-7; D is possibly TRBD2 (5 bases). This CDR3 has 14 residues. V dropped 5 bases and J dropped 5 bases, with 16 bases sitting between them. CDR1 is SGHVS, CDR2 FQNEAQ, per germline. CDR3 nucleotide sequence: TGTGCCAGCAGCCCGGTACGGGGAGCCCACGAGCAGTACTTC. Translation: CASSPVRGAHEQYF.

The rearrangement joins TRBV11-3 to TRBJ2-1, with TRBD2 matching over 10 bases. The CDR3 extends over 15 amino acids. The V and J ends lost 2 bases and 4 bases, in that order; junction bases with no gene match: 2. Germline V gene data show CDR1 as SGHNT and CDR2 as YENEEA. This CDR3 is CASSLSGRVYNEQFF. CDR3 nucleotide sequence: TGTGCCAGCAGCTTAAGCGGGAGGGTGTACAATGAGCAGTTCTTC.

This sequence joins TRBV30 and TRBJ1-2; unclear D gene. V was pared by 3 bases and J by 1 base, with 9 bases between. The CDR3 extends over 13 amino acids. The V gene's germline CDR1 is GTSNPN and CDR2 SVGIG (reference sequence). The DNA of the CDR3 is TGTGCCTGGAGCAGACTTTTTAACTATGGCTACACCTTC. Its protein product is CAWSRLFNYGYTF.

The chain is built from TRBV6-1 and TRBJ1-6, with D tentatively TRBD1 (6 bases). The V gene's germline CDR1 is MNHNS and CDR2 SASEGT. This CDR3 is 15 amino acids long. Trimming removed 7 bases at V and 8 bases at J, with 18 bases between. In DNA form, the CDR3 reads TGTGCCAGCACCCGGGGGGCGAATAGAGATTCACCCCTCCACTTT. This encodes CASTRGANRDSPLHF.

This chain connects TRBV4-1 to TRBJ1-1, with 12 bases that match TRBD1. Looked up from germline, CDR1 is MGHRA and CDR2 is YSYEKL. The CDR3 length is 17 residues. J was trimmed by 4 bases and V by 1 base; bases with no gene match: 7. The CDR3 DNA reads as TGCGCCAGCAGCCAAGTGGGACAGGGGGCGTTCGGCACTGAAGCTTTCTTT. Its protein product is CASSQVGQGAFGTEAFF.

This clone was recorded a few times. The chain is built from TRBV28 and TRBJ2-7, with unresolved D. Trimming shortened V by 4 bases and J by 4 bases, and 8 bases separated the two germline ends. This CDR3 is 12 amino acids long. The germline CDR1 and CDR2 sequences are MDHEN and SYDVKM. The CDR3 reads CASSSSRYEQYF. The CDR3 nucleotides read TGTGCCAGCAGTTCTTCTAGGTACGAGCAGTACTTC.

The chain employs TRBV28 and TRBJ1-1; D is uncertain. This CDR3 has 15 residues. Germline CDR1 MDHEN, CDR2 SYDVKM. Trimming left V 6 bases short and J 11 bases short, with 25 bases between. In DNA, the CDR3 is TGTGCCAGCAGCGTTATGTTGAGGGCTGACTTGGACGCTTTCTTT. Translated, it gives CASSVMLRADLDAFF.

The rearrangement joins TRBV28 to TRBJ2-2, with a weak D call TRBD2 (7 bases). Germline-derived CDR1 and CDR2 are MDHEN and SYDVKM. V dropped 6 bases and J dropped 4 bases, with 21 bases sitting between them. The CDR3 is made up of 17 amino acids. CDR3 DNA sequence: TGTGCCAGCAGCCTCGGGGGGTCCCGAGGGGGCACCGGGGAGCTGTTTTTT. It yields the protein CASSLGGSRGGTGELFF.

The CDR3 here is CASRGTTGSRPGNTIYF. CDR3 DNA: TGCGCCAGCAGGGGCACAACAGGGTCTCGACCTGGAAACACCATATATTTT. The rearrangement joins TRBV5-1 to TRBJ1-3, with a possible D match to TRBD1 (6 bases). Trimming pared 5 bases from V and 2 bases from J, leaving 20 bases between. This CDR3 region has 17 residues. The germline V gene has CDR1 SGHRS and CDR2 YFSETQ.